This T cell receptor (beta chain) was retrieved from a study of T cells after yellow fever vaccination. As for the study in general: SMART-Seq v4 Ultra Low Input handled preparation of low-cell-number fractions. Regarding the study as a whole: Though weaker, the secondary response peaked faster, on day 5 versus 15. Reappearance after the booster was seen for most primary-vaccination clones, at around 95% CD4 and 88% CD8.

The 5'RACE template-switching step produced TCR cDNA and added a universal primer site and UMIs. Via MiXCR, TCRdb re-called the 5' RACE reads, giving one row per CDR3 protein. The sample lists almost 600,000 distinct CDR3 sequences; approximately 12% were seen once. A remark on this clonotype: Its antigen is undetermined.

V was shortened by 4 bases and J by 5 bases, with 9 bases between the two germline ends. From germline, CDR1 is MNHEY and CDR2 SVGAGI. The CDR3 runs to 12 residues. The TCR was taken from a young man who received the YFV17D yellow fever vaccine. The sample here was PBMCs, taken on the day of the yellow fever booster vaccination. V usage is TRBV6-5 and J usage is TRBJ2-7; TRBD1 is a possible D gene (6 bases). The CDR3 protein is CASSSNRDEQYF. The CDR3 nucleotides read TGTGCCAGCAGTTCCAACAGGGACGAGCAGTACTTC.